This TCR beta chain was identified in a study of T cells in Graves' hyperthyroidism and ophthalmopathy. Study-level points and caveats: The majority of expanded thyroid clonotypes above 0.001 also appeared in blood. Model predictions of ophthalmopathy came a median approximately 6 months before onset.

Trimming took 5 bases from V and 6 from J, leaving 11 bases between them. This CDR3 spans 12 amino acids. Germline CDR1 reads SGHRS; CDR2 reads YFSETQ. Details on this clonotype: The antigen is not known.

From RNA transcripts, TCR beta CDR3 regions were amplified. A set of HTBI primers served as the primers for a first-round RT-PCR of the TCR CDR3. Using its own MiXCR run on the multiplex PCR reads, TCRdb lists one record per CDR3 protein. The sample lists around 620,000 distinct CDR3 sequences, under 60% occurring once. The sample consisted of peripheral blood or thyroid tissue (not recorded which). The source is an adult woman with Graves' disease, either hyperthyroidism or ophthalmopathy (not recorded which). The chain couples TRBV5-1 to TRBJ1-1; D remains unclear. The CDR3 DNA sequence: TGCGCCAGCAGAAGGTCCATCGCTGAAGCTTTCTTT. Translating gives CASRRSIAEAFF.